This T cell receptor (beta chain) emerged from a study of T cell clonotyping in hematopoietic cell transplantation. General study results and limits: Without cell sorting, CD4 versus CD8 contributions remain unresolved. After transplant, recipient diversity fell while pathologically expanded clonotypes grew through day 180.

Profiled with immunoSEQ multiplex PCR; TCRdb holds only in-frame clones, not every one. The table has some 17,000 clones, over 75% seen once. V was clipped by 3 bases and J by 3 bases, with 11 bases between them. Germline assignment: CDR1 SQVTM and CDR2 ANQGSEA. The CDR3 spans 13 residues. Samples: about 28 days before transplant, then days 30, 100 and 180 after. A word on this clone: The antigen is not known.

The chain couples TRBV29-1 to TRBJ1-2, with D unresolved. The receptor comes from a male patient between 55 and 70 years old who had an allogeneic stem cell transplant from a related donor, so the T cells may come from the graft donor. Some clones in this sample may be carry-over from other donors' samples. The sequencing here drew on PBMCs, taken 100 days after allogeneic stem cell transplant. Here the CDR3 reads CSVDLEDDYGYTF. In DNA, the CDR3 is TGCAGCGTTGACCTAGAGGACGACTATGGCTACACCTTC.